The 17 T cell receptor beta chains reported below all come from one sample, sequenced in a study of cytomegalovirus exposure and HLA in healthy donors. It was with 60 Vbeta and 13 Jbeta primers that the PCR ran. The table came from immunoSEQ multiplex PCR; TCRdb's copy has only in-frame clones and leaves some out. Of more than 110,000 clones detected, 70% to 80% appear once; the ten largest clones hold about 4.7%. The material sequenced was PBMCs. The receptors derive from a male donor in good health and CMV-seronegative.

V and J are TRBV27 and TRBJ1-1; D remains ambiguous. CDR1 and CDR2 from the germline V gene are MNHEY and SMNVEV (reference sequence). The length of the CDR3 is 14 residues. V was cut by 8 bases and J by 3 bases, with 16 bases left in between. CDR3 residues: CASSLAPPHTEAFF. The CDR3, as DNA: TGTGCCAGCTCCCTAGCCCCCCCACACACTGAAGCTTTCTTT.

The J gene is TRBJ1-1, the V gene TRBV6-5, with 8 bases aligning to TRBD1. Germline V gene lookup returns CDR1 MNHEY and CDR2 SVGAGI. CDR3 length: 13 residues. Trimming at V came to 9 bases and at J to 3 bases, leaving 6 bases not matched to a gene. DNA for the CDR3: TGTGCCAGTCGCAGGGGGCTTGACACTGAAGCTTTCTTT. It translates to CASRRGLDTEAFF.

The V call is TRBV6-6, the J call TRBJ2-5; the match to TRBD1 covers 7 bases. The DNA end lines up better with TRBJ2-7; the J call may be wrong. This CDR3 comprises 15 residues. Germline V lookup: CDR1 MNHNY, CDR2 SVGAGI (reference sequence). Here the CDR3 reads CASRTGTVDDREQYF. The CDR3 DNA is TGTGCCAGCAGAACCGGGACAGTGGACGACCGCGAGCAGTACTTC.

A single count supports this clone. The chain carries TRBV5-8 and TRBJ2-2, with D perhaps matching TRBD2 (5 bases). Germline V gene sequence: CDR1 SGHTS, CDR2 YDEGEE. V lost 4 bases and J 4 bases, leaving 17 bases between the germline ends. This CDR3 has 16 amino acids. DNA of the CDR3: TGTGCCAGCAGCCCCAGACGCCTAGAGGGCACCGGGGAGCTGTTTTTT. It codes for CASSPRRLEGTGELFF.

This chain uses TRBV5-1 with TRBJ2-3; tentative D call: TRBD2 (5 bases). Germline CDR1 reads SGHRS; CDR2 reads YFSETQ. Trimming removed 0 bases from V and 1 base from J, with 6 bases in between. This CDR3 is 14 amino acids long. DNA of the CDR3: TGCGCCAGCAGCTTGGACGGGGGCACAGATACGCAGTATTTT. This encodes CASSLDGGTDTQYF.

V and J are TRBV7-2 and TRBJ1-4; tentatively, D is TRBD1 (5 bases). Germline CDR1 SGHTA, CDR2 FQGNSA. CDR3 length equals 15 residues. The V end was cut by 4 bases, the J end by 0 bases, with 9 bases between. Written as DNA, the CDR3 is TGTGCCAGCAGCTACCAGGGTTCAACTAATGAAAAACTGTTTTTT. Translated, it gives CASSYQGSTNEKLFF. The entire variable domain, with the rest obtained from reference TRBV7-2 and TRBJ1-4, is as follows: GAGVSQSPSNKVTEKGKDVELRCDPISGHTALYWYRQSLGQGLEFLIYFQGNSAPDKSGLPSDRFSAERTGGSVSTLTIQRTQQEDSAVYLCASSYQGSTNEKLFFGSGTQLSVL.

The genes are TRBV2 and TRBJ1-5; perhaps TRBD1 as D (6 bases). The germline CDR1 and CDR2 sequences are SNHLY and FYNNEI. The length of the CDR3 is 14 residues. Trimming stripped 6 bases from V and 7 bases from J, with 16 bases between. Written as DNA, the CDR3 is TGTGCCAGCAGGGATAATACAGGGTACCAGCCCCAGCATTTT. This gives the protein CASRDNTGYQPQHF.

A single count supports this clone. This chain joins TRBV4-3 and TRBJ1-3; 7 nucleotides agree with TRBD1. CDR1 is LGHNA and CDR2 is YSLEER in the germline V gene. Losses at the gene ends were 2 bases for V and 4 bases for J; bases not matched to a gene: 5. There are 15 residues in the CDR3. CDR3 residues: CASSQRGRGGNTIYF. CDR3 nucleotides: TGCGCCAGCAGCCAAAGGGGGCGGGGAGGAAACACCATATATTTT.

The rearrangement uses TRBV5-6 and TRBJ2-3; tentative D call: TRBD1 (6 bases). The germline V and J ends were trimmed by 0 bases and 4 bases, with 9 bases remaining between them. CDR1 SGHDT and CDR2 YYEEEE come from the germline V gene. The CDR3 covers 14 residues. The chain's CDR3 is CASSLGGPADTQYF. The CDR3 DNA reads TGTGCCAGCAGCTTGGGGGGGCCGGCAGATACGCAGTATTTT.

This sequence joins TRBV27 and TRBJ2-7, with 7 nucleotides matching TRBD1. V lost 2 bases, J lost 2 bases, and 0 bases stayed unmatched. There are 13 residues in the CDR3. Germline V CDR1 and CDR2: MNHEY, SMNVEV (reference sequence). CDR3 in DNA: TGTGCCAGCAGTTTACAGGGGGCCTACGAGCAGTACTTC. Translation gives CASSLQGAYEQYF.

V usage is TRBV7-2 and J usage is TRBJ1-5, with 7 bases matching TRBD1. The germline gives CDR1 SGHTA, CDR2 FQGNSA. Unmatched junction bases numbered 8, after V lost 5 bases and J lost 4 bases. The CDR3 contains 15 residues. The CDR3 region has the DNA TGTGCCAGCAGCACCGGGACAGTTAGAAATCAGCCCCAGCATTTT. Translated: CASSTGTVRNQPQHF. Together with reference TRBV7-2 and TRBJ1-5, the CDR3 gives the full variable domain: GAGVSQSPSNKVTEKGKDVELRCDPISGHTALYWYRQSLGQGLEFLIYFQGNSAPDKSGLPSDRFSAERTGGSVSTLTIQRTQQEDSAVYLCASSTGTVRNQPQHFGDGTRLSIL.

This chain links TRBV6-6 with TRBJ2-6; tentative D call: TRBD2 (5 bases). This CDR3 comprises 15 residues. V lost 6 bases, J lost 3 bases, and 12 bases lay in between. In germline, CDR1 is MNHNY, CDR2 SVGAGI (reference sequence). The CDR3 region is CASSLTSGGANVLTF. In DNA, the CDR3 is TGTGCCAGCAGCCTTACCAGCGGTGGGGCCAACGTCCTGACTTTC.

The chain links TRBV7-6 to TRBJ1-5, with 8 positions matching TRBD1. V dropped 1 base and J dropped 2; count of bases not matched to a gene: 4. Germline V CDR1 and CDR2: SGHVS, FNYEAQ. CDR3 length equals 16 residues. CDR3 nucleotide sequence: TGTGCCAGCAGCTTAGACGCAGGGGGCGGCAATCAGCCCCAGCATTTT. Protein product: CASSLDAGGGNQPQHF.

V usage is TRBV2 and J usage is TRBJ2-5; D remains ambiguous. The closer fit of TRBJ2-7 to the DNA end suggests the J call may be wrong. The CDR3 is 14 residues long. Per the germline V gene, CDR1 is SNHLY and CDR2 is FYNNEI. The DNA of the CDR3 is TGTGCCAGCAGGAATATCCCGGCTAGCTACGAGCAGTACTTC. Translated, it gives CASRNIPASYEQYF.

V usage is TRBV6-5 and J usage is TRBJ2-1, with no clear D. CDR1 and CDR2 from the germline V gene are MNHEY and SVGAGI. Trimming cost V 2 bases and J 9 bases, with 8 bases left between them. The length of the CDR3 is 12 residues. CDR3 sequence (DNA): TGTGCCAGCAGTTACGCCTTCGGTGAGCAGTTCTTC. The encoded protein is CASSYAFGEQFF.

The chain recombines TRBV15 with TRBJ2-1; 8 bases map to TRBD2. The germline V gene has CDR1 LNHNV and CDR2 YYDKDF (reference sequence). CDR3 length: 17 amino acids. J gave up 7 bases and V 0 bases, and 11 bases lay outside the gene matches. This chain's CDR3 is CATSRDRGGTRDNEQFF. For the CDR3, the DNA is TGTGCCACCAGCAGAGATCGCGGGGGGACTAGGGATAATGAGCAGTTCTTC.

This clone was seen just once. The chain is built from TRBV18 and TRBJ1-1, with D possibly matching TRBD1 (5 bases). Trimming removed 6 bases from V and 5 bases from J, with 16 bases in between. This CDR3 has 14 residues. CDR1 and CDR2 (germline): KGHSH, LQKENI. The CDR3: CASSPPGGWTEAFF. The CDR3 DNA is TGTGCCAGCTCCCCGCCCGGGGGATGGACTGAAGCTTTCTTT.